A single T cell receptor beta chain is shown here with its context. Its cognate antigen is unknown. The method was immunoSEQ multiplex PCR; TCRdb's version includes in-frame clones alone and lacks a portion of them. The sample has 1,400,000 or so clones; about 98.5% are singletons. The CDR3 runs 14 residues. V was cut by 5 bases and J by 4 bases, with 11 bases left in between. CDR1 is MNHEY, CDR2 SVGAGI, per germline. This entry is derived from a study of shared clonotypes between healthy human individuals. Regarding the study as a whole: Estimated richness was generally greater in naive than memory subsets. Clonotype sharing among donors was expected to depend on sequencing depth.

Sample: naive CD4+ T cells sorted from blood. Subset described: CD45RA+ positively selected. This receptor was taken from a man aged 25 to 40 in good health. The chain has TRBV6-5 and TRBJ1-4, with D perhaps matching TRBD1 (5 bases). CDR3 amino acids: CASSVGGGNEKLFF. The CDR3 DNA follows: TGTGCCAGCAGTGTCGGCGGGGGTAATGAAAAACTGTTTTTT.